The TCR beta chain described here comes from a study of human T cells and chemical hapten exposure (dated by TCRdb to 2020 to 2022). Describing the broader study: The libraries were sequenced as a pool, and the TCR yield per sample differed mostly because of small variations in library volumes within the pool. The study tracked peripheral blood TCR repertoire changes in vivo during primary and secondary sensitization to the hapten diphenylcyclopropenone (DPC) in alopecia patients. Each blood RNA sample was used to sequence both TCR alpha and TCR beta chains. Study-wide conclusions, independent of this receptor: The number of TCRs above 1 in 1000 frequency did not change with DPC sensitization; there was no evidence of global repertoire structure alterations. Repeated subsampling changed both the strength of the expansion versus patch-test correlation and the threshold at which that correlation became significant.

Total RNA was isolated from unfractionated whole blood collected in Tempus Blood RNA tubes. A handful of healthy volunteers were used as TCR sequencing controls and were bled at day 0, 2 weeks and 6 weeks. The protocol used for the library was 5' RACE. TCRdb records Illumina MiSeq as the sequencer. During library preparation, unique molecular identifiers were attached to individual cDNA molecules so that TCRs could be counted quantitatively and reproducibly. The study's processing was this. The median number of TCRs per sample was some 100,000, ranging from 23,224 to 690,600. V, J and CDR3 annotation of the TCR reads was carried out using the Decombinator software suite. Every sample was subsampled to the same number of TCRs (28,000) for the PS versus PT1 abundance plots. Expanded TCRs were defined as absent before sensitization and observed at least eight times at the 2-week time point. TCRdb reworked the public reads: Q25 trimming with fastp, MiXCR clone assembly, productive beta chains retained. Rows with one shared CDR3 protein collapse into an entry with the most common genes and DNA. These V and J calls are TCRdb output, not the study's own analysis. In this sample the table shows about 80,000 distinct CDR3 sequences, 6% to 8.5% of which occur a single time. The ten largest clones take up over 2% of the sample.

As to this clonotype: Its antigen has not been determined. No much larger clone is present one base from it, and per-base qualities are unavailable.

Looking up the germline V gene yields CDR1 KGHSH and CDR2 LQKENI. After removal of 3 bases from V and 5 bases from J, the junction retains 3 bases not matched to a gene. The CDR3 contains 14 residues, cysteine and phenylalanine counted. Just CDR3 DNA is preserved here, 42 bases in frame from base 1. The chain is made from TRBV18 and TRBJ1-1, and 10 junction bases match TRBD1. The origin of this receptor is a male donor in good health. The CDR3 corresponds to CASSPRDRGTEAFF. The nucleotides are TGTGCCAGCTCACCCCGGGACAGGGGTACTGAAGCTTTCTTT.